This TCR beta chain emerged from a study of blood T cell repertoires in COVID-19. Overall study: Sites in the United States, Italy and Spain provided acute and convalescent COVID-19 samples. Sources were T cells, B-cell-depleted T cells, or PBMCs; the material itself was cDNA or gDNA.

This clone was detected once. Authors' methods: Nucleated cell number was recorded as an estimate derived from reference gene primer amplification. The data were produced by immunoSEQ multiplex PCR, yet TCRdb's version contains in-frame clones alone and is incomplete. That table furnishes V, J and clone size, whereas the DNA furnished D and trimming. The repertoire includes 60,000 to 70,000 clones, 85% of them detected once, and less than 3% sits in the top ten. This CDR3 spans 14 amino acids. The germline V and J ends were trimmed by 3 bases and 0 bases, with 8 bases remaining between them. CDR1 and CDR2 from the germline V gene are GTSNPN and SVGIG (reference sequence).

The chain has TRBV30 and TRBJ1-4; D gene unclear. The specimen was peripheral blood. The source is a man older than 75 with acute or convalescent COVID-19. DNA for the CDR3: TGTGCCTGGAGCCGAGTTGCAACTAATGAAAAACTGTTTTTT. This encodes CAWSRVATNEKLFF. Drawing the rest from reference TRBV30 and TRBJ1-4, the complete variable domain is SQTIHQWPATLVQPVGSPLSLECTVEGTSNPNLYWYRQAAGRGLQLLFYSVGIGQISSEVPQNLSASRPQDRQFILSSKKLLLSDSGFYLCAWSRVATNEKLFFGSGTQLSVL.